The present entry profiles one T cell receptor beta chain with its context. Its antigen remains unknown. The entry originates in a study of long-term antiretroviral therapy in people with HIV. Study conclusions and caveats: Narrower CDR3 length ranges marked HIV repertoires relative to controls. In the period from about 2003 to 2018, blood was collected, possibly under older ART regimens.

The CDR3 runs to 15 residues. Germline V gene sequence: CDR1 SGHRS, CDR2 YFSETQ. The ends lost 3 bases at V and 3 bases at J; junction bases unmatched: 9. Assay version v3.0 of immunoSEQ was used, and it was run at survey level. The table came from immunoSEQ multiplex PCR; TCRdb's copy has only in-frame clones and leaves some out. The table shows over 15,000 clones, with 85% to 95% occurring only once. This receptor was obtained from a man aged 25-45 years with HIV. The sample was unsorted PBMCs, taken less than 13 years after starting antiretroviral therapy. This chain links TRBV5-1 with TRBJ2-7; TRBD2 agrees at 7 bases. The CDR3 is CASSSGRSGNYEQYF. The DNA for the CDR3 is TGCGCCAGCAGCTCCGGACGCAGCGGGAACTACGAGCAGTACTTC.